In its sample, the clone carrying this TCR beta chain was seen a few times. Its cognate antigen is unknown. V shed 5 bases and J shed 0 bases, with 8 bases lying between them. The CDR3 length is 14 residues. CDR1 and CDR2 from the germline V gene are MNHEY and SVGAGI. Previously reported methods and listed TCR primers produced the bulk TCR libraries. One entry per CDR3 protein results from TCRdb running MiXCR on the PCR reads. The repertoire has some 94,000 distinct CDR3 sequences, around 25% of them found once; the top ten carry approximately 0.78%. The sample comes from a study of molecular identifiers for immune sequencing clone quantification. General study findings and limits: Amid 750,000 to 1,000,000 naive cells, spiked Jurkat TCR RNA from one cell was reportedly still detectable.

Using a CD8+CD4-CCR7+CD45RA+ phenotype, naive CD8 T cells were sorted. The sequenced material came from naive CD8+ T cells from blood, with Jurkat cell RNA spiked in. The subset was: FACS-sorted CD8+CD4-CCR7+CD45RA+ naive T cells. The chain links TRBV6-5 to TRBJ2-1; no reliable D call. The sequence was collected from a human donor in good health. Some libraries in this study had Jurkat cell RNA spiked in. CDR3 sequence reads: CASSPSISYNEQFF. CDR3 sequence (DNA): TGTGCCAGCAGTCCAAGTATCTCCTACAATGAGCAGTTCTTC.